These 21 T cell receptor beta chains share one sample of origin, sequenced in a study of blood T cell repertoires in COVID-19. Sequencing was performed with immunoSEQ multiplex PCR; in TCRdb, only in-frame clones are kept and a portion is missing. The repertoire holds 270,000 or so clones, with roughly 89% as singletons. Sequenced input: peripheral blood. These receptors were taken from a woman aged 40 to 55 who had recovered from COVID-19.

The chain uses TRBV11-2 and TRBJ2-7; D unresolved. Germline V gene lookup returns CDR1 SGHAT and CDR2 FQNNGV. The CDR3 loop spans 13 amino acids. The V and J ends lost 5 bases and 0 bases respectively, with 8 bases between them. This CDR3 is CASSPVRSYEQYV. The CDR3 DNA is TGTGCCAGCAGCCCTGTCCGCTCCTACGAGCAGTACGTC.

This clone was found once. This chain joins TRBV5-6 and TRBJ1-2, with D possibly TRBD1 on 5 matching bases. V lost 2 bases, J lost 7 bases, and 12 bases lay in between. This CDR3 comprises 13 residues. CDR1 is SGHDT, CDR2 YYEEEE, per germline. The CDR3 region is CASSFRVVGGYTF. CDR3 in DNA: TGTGCCAGCAGCTTCAGGGTTGTGGGTGGCTACACCTTC.

J is TRBJ2-5 and V is TRBV3-1 (or the pseudogene TRBV3-2); 10 bases are shared with TRBD2. The J segment lost 5 bases and the V segment lost 0 bases, leaving 9 bases of the junction unmatched. CDR1 is LGHDT and CDR2 is YNNKEL in the germline V gene (reference sequence). The CDR3 runs to 17 residues. The CDR3 coding sequence is TGTGCCAGCAGCCAAGATAATCTAGCGGGAGTTCAGGAGACCCAGTACTTC. This translates into CASSQDNLAGVQETQYF.

This chain uses TRBV5-1 with TRBJ1-5; possibly TRBD1 for D (6 bases). From germline, CDR1 is SGHRS and CDR2 YFSETQ. This CDR3 has 15 amino acids. V shed 5 bases and J shed 3 bases, with 15 bases lying between them. The DNA of the CDR3 is TGCGCCAGCAGAAACGGGACAAACAACAATCAGCCCCAGCATTTT. Protein product: CASRNGTNNNQPQHF.

The rearrangement uses TRBV19 and TRBJ2-5; 12 positions agree with TRBD2. The CDR3 length is 18 residues. Unmatched junction bases numbered 16, after V lost 5 bases and J lost 6 bases. Germline V lookup: CDR1 LNHDA, CDR2 SQIVND (reference sequence). The CDR3 nucleotides are TGTGCCAGTAGTGAACAGGCTCCGGGACTAGCGGGTGAGCAGACCCAGTACTTC. The encoded protein is CASSEQAPGLAGEQTQYF.

This clone was picked up one time. The chain is built from TRBV29-1 and TRBJ2-2, with D perhaps matching TRBD2 (6 bases). CDR3 length equals 13 residues. Between the trimmed V and J ends, which lost 6 bases and 1 base, there was a span of 9 bases. From germline, CDR1 is SQVTM and CDR2 ANQGSEA. The CDR3 sequence is CSVGLLNTGELFF. The CDR3 DNA reads as TGCAGCGTGGGACTCCTGAACACCGGGGAGCTGTTTTTT.

This rearrangement joins TRBV7-2 to TRBJ1-1; a possible D gene is TRBD1 (6 bases). Germline CDR1 reads SGHTA; CDR2 reads FQGNSA. The CDR3 covers 13 residues. V was clipped by 2 bases and J by 3 bases, with 7 bases between them. Here the CDR3 DNA reads TGTGCCAGCAGCTTACACAGGGACACTGAAGCTTTCTTT. Encoded protein: CASSLHRDTEAFF.

CDR3 loop: CASSPLSGSSSYEQYF. CDR3 bases: TGTGCCAGCTCACCGCTCAGCGGCAGCAGCTCCTACGAGCAGTACTTC. This chain joins TRBV18 and TRBJ2-7, with a possible D match to TRBD2 (5 bases). Trimming took 3 bases from V and 0 from J, leaving 15 bases between them. The CDR3 loop spans 16 amino acids. Germline-derived CDR1 and CDR2 are KGHSH and LQKENI. The variable domain in full, with the rest retrieved from reference TRBV18 and TRBJ2-7, is NAGVMQNPRHLVRRRGQEARLRCSPMKGHSHVYWYRQLPEEGLKFMVYLQKENIIDESGMPKERFSAEFPKEGPSILRIQQVVRGDSAAYFCASSPLSGSSSYEQYFGPGTRLTVT.

The V gene is TRBV7-2, the J gene TRBJ1-1; D remains unclear. V gave up 1 base and J gave up 10 bases, with 13 bases separating them. Germline CDR1 reads SGHTA; CDR2 reads FQGNSA. This CDR3 region has 13 residues. CDR3 in amino acids: CASSLGASRLAFF. CDR3 nucleotides: TGTGCCAGCAGCTTAGGGGCCAGCCGATTAGCTTTCTTT.

The gene calls are TRBV7-9 and TRBJ1-3; possible D gene TRBD1, 6 bases. This CDR3 comprises 16 residues. The germline gives CDR1 SEHNR, CDR2 FQNEAQ (reference sequence). V lost 1 base and J lost 2, with 12 bases in between. The CDR3 is CASSLVEGVAGNTIYF. Written as DNA, the CDR3 is TGTGCCAGCAGCTTAGTAGAGGGGGTTGCTGGAAACACCATATATTTT.

This clone was found once. The chain links TRBV5-6 to TRBJ2-7; D possibly corresponds to TRBD2 (6 bases). Trimming left V 0 bases short and J 11 bases short, with 12 bases between. The CDR3 runs 12 residues. Germline CDR1 is SGHDT and CDR2 is YYEEEE. This chain's CDR3 is CASSLGGEAEYV. As DNA, the CDR3 is TGTGCCAGCAGCTTGGGTGGGGAGGCGGAGTACGTC.

This rearrangement joins TRBV30 to TRBJ2-4; D gene uncertain. With 5 bases removed from V and 2 bases from J, the gap between germline ends came to 4 bases. Germline CDR1 reads GTSNPN; CDR2 reads SVGIG (reference sequence). This CDR3 is built from 11 residues. The CDR3 is CAWGPKNIQYF. DNA for the CDR3: TGTGCCTGGGGGCCCAAAAACATTCAGTACTTC.

The chain employs TRBV5-1 and TRBJ2-3; weak D call: TRBD2 (5 bases). Per the germline V gene, CDR1 is SGHRS and CDR2 is YFSETQ. Deletions cut 3 bases from V and 2 bases from J, with 7 bases between. This CDR3 contains 13 residues. The CDR3 loop is CASSWTLTDTQYF. The CDR3 region has the DNA TGCGCCAGCAGCTGGACTCTCACAGATACGCAGTATTTT.

The V call is TRBV5-4, the J call TRBJ2-4; no reliable D call. Looked up from germline, CDR1 is SGHNT and CDR2 is YYREEE (reference sequence). Trimming took 3 bases from V and 6 from J, leaving 7 bases between them. This CDR3 has 12 residues. The CDR3 sequence is CASSSDSNIQYF. CDR3 in DNA: TGTGCCAGCAGCTCCGACTCAAACATTCAGTACTTC.

The chain links TRBV11-1 to TRBJ2-3, with D unresolved. Trimming took 0 bases from V and 0 from J, leaving 16 bases between them. The CDR3 runs to 18 residues. CDR1 SGHAT and CDR2 FQDESV come from the germline V gene (reference sequence). The CDR3 region has the DNA TGTGCCAGCAGCTTAGCGCAGACCAGGCTTCTTAGCACAGATACGCAGTATTTT. Amino acids: CASSLAQTRLLSTDTQYF. The full variable domain, rest sourced from reference TRBV11-1 and TRBJ2-3, is EAEVAQSPRYKITEKSQAVAFWCDPISGHATLYWYRQILGQGPELLVQFQDESVVDDSQLPKDRFSAERLKGVDSTLKIQPAELGDSAMYLCASSLAQTRLLSTDTQYFGPGTRLTVL.

This sequence joins TRBV7-2 and TRBJ1-3, with a possible D match to TRBD1 (6 bases). This CDR3 is built from 15 residues. Trimming took 5 bases from V and 2 from J, leaving 13 bases between them. Germline V gene sequence: CDR1 SGHTA, CDR2 FQGNSA. CDR3 protein: CASSPGAGAGNTIYF. As DNA, the CDR3 is TGTGCCAGCAGCCCCGGGGCAGGGGCTGGAAACACCATATATTTT.

The chain uses TRBV18 and TRBJ1-5, with a tentative D call TRBD1 (6 bases). This CDR3 is built from 16 residues. V was shortened by 3 bases and J by 1 base, with 13 bases between the two germline ends. Per the germline V gene, CDR1 is KGHSH and CDR2 is LQKENI. The CDR3 nucleotides are TGTGCCAGCTCACCGTCGGGGGGGCGCAGCAATCAGCCCCAGCATTTT. It codes for CASSPSGGRSNQPQHF.

This clone was counted at least ten times. This rearrangement joins TRBV6-5 to TRBJ2-7; 12 bases are shared with TRBD2. J lost 2 bases, V lost 7 bases, and 6 bases had no gene match. From germline, CDR1 is MNHEY and CDR2 SVGAGI. The CDR3 spans 15 residues. CDR3 region: CASTPTSGGTYEQYF. The CDR3 DNA sequence: TGTGCCAGCACCCCGACTAGCGGGGGAACCTACGAGCAGTACTTC.

The chain joins TRBV5-5 to TRBJ2-1, with 9 bases aligning to TRBD1. This CDR3 has 15 amino acids. Germline assignment: CDR1 SGHKS and CDR2 YYEKEE (reference sequence). Losses at the gene ends were 2 bases for V and 2 bases for J; bases not matched to a gene: 2. CDR3 sequence reads: CASSFGTGTYNEQFF. The CDR3 bases are TGTGCCAGCAGCTTCGGGACAGGGACCTACAATGAGCAGTTCTTC.

The CDR3 loop reads CATSVTGGHVEQFF. The CDR3 region has the DNA TGTGCCACCAGTGTAACGGGAGGCCACGTGGAGCAGTTCTTC. V and J are TRBV24-1 and TRBJ2-1, with 7 bases fitting TRBD2. V was clipped by 5 bases and J by 10 bases; unmatched bases: 10. Germline CDR1 reads KGHDR; CDR2 reads SFDVKD. CDR3 size: 14 residues.

The V gene is TRBV21-1, the J gene TRBJ2-2; TRBD2 reflects the table's D call only, with no check against the DNA. TRBV21-1 is classified as a pseudogene. This CDR3 contains 16 residues. CDR3: CASRHRGGKGTGELFF. The DNA for the CDR3 is TGTGCCAGCAGACACCGCGGGGGGAAGGGGACCGGGGAGCTGTTTTTT.